Reported below is one T cell receptor (beta chain). Its specificity is not known. This sample is part of a study of T cells after yellow fever vaccination. The V gene lost 9 bases and the J gene lost 8 bases, with 16 bases spanning the gap. This CDR3 has 13 residues. Looked up from germline, CDR1 is SNHLY and CDR2 is FYNNEI. Regarding the study as a whole: Most clones from primary vaccination resurfaced after the booster (about 95% CD4, 88% CD8).

TCRdb itself ran the 5' RACE reads through MiXCR, one entry per CDR3 protein. The top ten hold about 0.85% of the sample, which has about 240,000 distinct CDR3 sequences, 6.5% to 8.5% seen once. J is TRBJ1-4 and V is TRBV2, with TRBD1 as a possible D gene (5 bases). The source is a man aged 25 to 40 who received the YFV17D yellow fever vaccine. This specimen consisted of CD4+ T cells sorted from PBMCs, obtained 15 days after the yellow fever booster vaccination. The CDR3 DNA reads as TGTGCCAGTGGGACTGGGAGCGGAGAAAAACTGTTTTTT. Its protein product is CASGTGSGEKLFF. Based on the CDR3 plus reference TRBV2 and TRBJ1-4, the full variable domain is EPEVTQTPSHQVTQMGQEVILRCVPISNHLYFYWYRQILGQKVEFLVSFYNNEISEKSEIFDDQFSVERPDGSNFTLKIRSTKLEDSAMYFCASGTGSGEKLFFGSGTQLSVL.